Shown below are 25 T cell receptor beta chains from a single sample sequenced in a study of cytomegalovirus exposure and HLA in healthy donors. Vbeta (60) and Jbeta (13) primers were used in the PCR. Assay: immunoSEQ multiplex PCR; the TCRdb copy retains only in-frame clones and omits some. The table includes roughly 200,000 clones, roughly 90% detected once. Sample: PBMCs. These receptors were collected from a young woman in good health and CMV-seronegative.

The chain couples TRBV2 to TRBJ1-1; possibly TRBD1 for D (6 bases). CDR1 is SNHLY and CDR2 is FYNNEI in the germline V gene. This CDR3 has 12 amino acids. Trimming left V 6 bases short and J 11 bases short, with 16 bases between. The CDR3 DNA is TGTGCCAGCAGCTTACAGGGATGGGGGGCTTTCTTT. This codes for CASSLQGWGAFF.

Only a few counts were recorded for this clone. The chain uses TRBV6-1 and TRBJ2-7; D uncertain. Looked up from germline, CDR1 is MNHNS and CDR2 is SASEGT. The V gene lost 2 bases and the J gene lost 6 bases, with 17 bases spanning the gap. CDR3 length: 15 amino acids. The CDR3 region has the DNA TGTGCCAGCAGTGAATGGGTTACAAACTCGGGCGAGCAGTACTTC. This encodes CASSEWVTNSGEQYF.

The DNA of the CDR3 is TGTGCCAGCAACCGGGACAGGGGGTACACTGAAGCTTTCTTT. Amino acids: CASNRDRGYTEAFF. The chain combines TRBV5-6 with TRBJ1-1, with 11 bases matching TRBD1. The CDR3 length is 14 residues. J lost 3 bases, V lost 6 bases, and 4 bases had no gene match. Germline lookup yields CDR1 SGHDT and CDR2 YYEEEE.

The chain employs TRBV5-1 and TRBJ2-1, with D possibly being TRBD1 (6 bases). The CDR3 is 14 amino acids. The germline V gene encodes CDR1 SGHRS and CDR2 YFSETQ. Trimming cost V 4 bases and J 8 bases, with 16 bases left between them. The DNA for the CDR3 is TGCGCCAGCAGCAGAACTATTGGGGGCTATGAGCAGTTCTTC. This sequence encodes CASSRTIGGYEQFF.

This clone appeared a few times. The gene calls are TRBV5-5 and TRBJ2-7; 10 nucleotides match TRBD1. This CDR3 spans 15 amino acids. Per germline, CDR1 SGHKS and CDR2 YYEKEE (reference sequence). Trimming took 4 bases from V and 5 from J; bases not matched to a gene: 9. CDR3 DNA: TGTGCCAGCAGCCCGGACGGGACAGGGGACAACGAGCAGTACTTC. This gives the protein CASSPDGTGDNEQYF.

This clone was seen only a few times. The V gene is TRBV5-1, the J gene TRBJ1-2, with 8 bases matching TRBD1. Germline trimming cut 4 bases from V and 4 bases from J; bases unmatched to any gene: 6. Germline CDR1 reads SGHRS; CDR2 reads YFSETQ. The CDR3 spans 14 residues. In DNA, the CDR3 is TGCGCCAGCAGCCCTACACAGGGGGGCTATGGCTACACCTTC. Its translation: CASSPTQGGYGYTF.

The chain uses TRBV5-1 and TRBJ2-1, with 7 bases matching TRBD2. The trim removed 0 bases at V and 5 bases at J, leaving 11 bases unmatched. The CDR3 totals 17 residues. Germline loops: CDR1 SGHRS, CDR2 YFSETQ. CDR3 loop: CASSLGHSAGVDNEQFF. The CDR3 bases are TGCGCCAGCAGCTTGGGTCATAGTGCGGGAGTAGACAATGAGCAGTTCTTC.

This clone has a single count. The rearrangement joins TRBV4-1 to TRBJ1-2; D is ambiguous. The V end lost 1 base, the J end lost 14 bases, and 20 bases lay between the germline ends. The CDR3 is 14 amino acids. Per germline, CDR1 MGHRA and CDR2 YSYEKL. CDR3 loop: CASSQGMVEIQKTF. The CDR3 DNA reads TGCGCCAGCAGCCAAGGAATGGTAGAGATCCAAAAAACCTTC.

This sequence joins TRBV6-1 and TRBJ2-1; 9 nucleotides align to TRBD2. V was clipped by 5 bases and J by 9 bases; unmatched bases: 11. This CDR3 spans 15 amino acids. From germline, CDR1 is MNHNS and CDR2 SASEGT. In DNA, the CDR3 is TGTGCCAGCAGTCCCCGGTTAGCGGGGGTAGGTGAGCAGTTCTTC. Translation: CASSPRLAGVGEQFF.

V gene TRBV5-1 combines with J gene TRBJ2-1, with TRBD2 identical over 13 bases. This CDR3 comprises 16 residues. The J segment lost 9 bases and the V segment lost 3 bases, leaving 9 bases of the junction unmatched. Per germline, CDR1 SGHRS and CDR2 YFSETQ. The CDR3: CASSSSTSGGASEQFF. CDR3 bases: TGCGCCAGCAGCTCATCCACTAGCGGGGGGGCCTCTGAGCAGTTCTTC.

The rearrangement joins TRBV5-4 to TRBJ1-2; unclear D gene. V gave up 7 bases and J gave up 7 bases, with 11 bases separating them. Germline V gene sequence: CDR1 SGHNT, CDR2 YYREEE (reference sequence). The CDR3 is made up of 11 amino acids. As DNA, the CDR3 is TGTGCCAGCGGAACAGTGGGTGGCTACACCTTC. Its translation is CASGTVGGYTF.

The chain has TRBV6-1 and TRBJ2-4, with D tentatively TRBD1 (5 bases). Germline CDR1 is MNHNS and CDR2 is SASEGT. The CDR3 sequence is 15 residues long. V shed 7 bases and J shed 12 bases, with 25 bases lying between them. The CDR3 region is CASNYEITGRVGQYF. The CDR3 DNA sequence: TGTGCCAGCAATTATGAAATTACCGGCAGGGTTGGTCAGTACTTC.

Comments on this clone: At the DNA level, this CDR3 is encoded by other sequences in the same sample as well. The rearrangement joins TRBV5-1 to TRBJ2-7; 7 nucleotides agree with TRBD1. Trimming at V came to 0 bases and at J to 1 base, leaving 1 base not matched to a gene. Germline assignment: CDR1 SGHRS and CDR2 YFSETQ. This CDR3 is built from 14 residues. CDR3 residues: CASSLAGQSYEQYF. The CDR3 bases are TGCGCCAGCAGCTTGGCGGGACAGTCCTACGAGCAGTACTTC.

The rearrangement joins TRBV6-6 to TRBJ2-7, with TRBD1 as a possible D gene (5 bases). The CDR3 spans 13 residues. V lost 6 bases and J lost 2, with 11 bases in between. Germline loops: CDR1 MNHNY, CDR2 SVGAGI (reference sequence). Here the CDR3 reads CASSLDSPYEQYF. CDR3 nucleotides: TGTGCCAGCAGCCTAGACAGTCCCTACGAGCAGTACTTC.

The chain recombines TRBV6-6 with TRBJ2-3; TRBD1 agrees at 7 bases. Germline CDR1 and CDR2: MNHNY and SVGAGI (reference sequence). The CDR3 has 15 residues. The junction had 6 bases not matched to a gene; V was cut back by 3 bases and J by 3 bases. CDR3 DNA: TGTGCCAGCAGTTATAACGAGGGGGCAACAGATACGCAGTATTTT. Protein sequence: CASSYNEGATDTQYF.

The V and J genes are TRBV18 and TRBJ2-7; 8 bases line up with TRBD1. This CDR3 comprises 14 residues. J gave up 6 bases and V 5 bases, and 9 bases lay outside the gene matches. Germline CDR1 KGHSH, CDR2 LQKENI. The CDR3 DNA is TGTGCCAGCTCAGAAGGACAGGGTATATCCGAGCAGTACTTC. Protein: CASSEGQGISEQYF.

V usage is TRBV5-6 and J usage is TRBJ2-4; D unclear. Germline lookup yields CDR1 SGHDT and CDR2 YYEEEE. The V end was cut by 0 bases, the J end by 1 base, with 8 bases between. This CDR3 is built from 15 residues. In DNA, the CDR3 is TGTGCCAGCAGCTTGGTGAGCCTCGCCAAAAACATTCAGTACTTC. It is translated as CASSLVSLAKNIQYF. Full variable domain (remainder filled in from reference TRBV5-6 and TRBJ2-4): DAGVTQSPTHLIKTRGQQVTLRCSPKSGHDTVSWYQQALGQGPQFIFQYYEEEERQRGNFPDRFSGHQFPNYSSELNVNALLLGDSALYLCASSLVSLAKNIQYFGAGTRLSVL.

This clone appeared once. The sample contains more than one DNA sequence encoding this CDR3. The V and J genes are TRBV4-1 and TRBJ2-5; tentative D call: TRBD2 (6 bases). CDR3 length: 14 residues. From germline, CDR1 is MGHRA and CDR2 YSYEKL. The V gene lost 0 bases and the J gene lost 7 bases, with 12 bases spanning the gap. The CDR3 reads CASSQDLRGWTQYF. The CDR3 DNA reads TGCGCCAGCAGCCAAGATCTGCGGGGCTGGACCCAGTACTTC.

V and J are TRBV5-4 and TRBJ1-4; D call uncertain. This CDR3 has 15 residues. Trimming removed 0 bases from V and 8 bases from J, with 14 bases in between. Germline loops: CDR1 SGHNT, CDR2 YYREEE (reference sequence). CDR3 sequence (DNA): TGTGCCAGCAGCTTGGGACTCGAGGAAAACGAAAAACTGTTTTTT. This sequence encodes CASSLGLEENEKLFF.

The V and J genes are TRBV28 and TRBJ2-2; D may be TRBD1 (6 bases). From germline, CDR1 is MDHEN and CDR2 SYDVKM. The CDR3 extends over 16 amino acids. Trimming pared 1 base from V and 6 bases from J, leaving 15 bases between. CDR3 region: CASSLFRRGRSGELFF. The CDR3 bases are TGTGCCAGCAGTTTATTTCGCAGGGGTCGTTCCGGGGAGCTGTTTTTT.

The V and J genes are TRBV5-4 and TRBJ2-7; D uncertain. Per germline, CDR1 SGHNT and CDR2 YYREEE (reference sequence). Trimming took 0 bases from V and 0 from J, leaving 7 bases between them. CDR3 length equals 14 residues. The CDR3 region is CASSLDSYSYEQYF. CDR3 nucleotide sequence: TGTGCCAGCAGCTTGGACAGCTACTCCTACGAGCAGTACTTC.

The V and J genes are TRBV5-1 and TRBJ2-1, with TRBD1 matching over 10 bases. Germline values: CDR1 SGHRS, CDR2 YFSETQ. V lost 7 bases, J lost 6 bases, and 10 bases stayed unmatched. The CDR3 totals 15 residues. The chain's CDR3 is CASHFRDRGGNEQFF. The CDR3 DNA follows: TGCGCCAGCCACTTCCGGGACAGGGGCGGCAATGAGCAGTTCTTC.

The V call is TRBV27, the J call TRBJ2-5, with TRBD1 matching 7 bases. Per germline, CDR1 MNHEY and CDR2 SMNVEV (reference sequence). Losses at the gene ends were 4 bases for V and 2 bases for J; bases not matched to a gene: 7. CDR3 size: 15 residues. CDR3 in amino acids: CASSSRSTGQETQYF. The CDR3 bases are TGTGCCAGCAGTTCCCGCTCGACAGGGCAAGAGACCCAGTACTTC.

The rearrangement uses TRBV6-1 and TRBJ2-7; 10 nucleotides match TRBD1. V lost 3 bases and J lost 7; bases outside the gene matches: 12. There are 16 residues in the CDR3. Per germline, CDR1 MNHNS and CDR2 SASEGT. CDR3 protein: CASSEWTGGVPREQYF. CDR3 sequence (DNA): TGTGCCAGCAGTGAGTGGACAGGGGGGGTTCCGCGGGAGCAGTACTTC.

There are a few counts of this clone. The chain links TRBV15 to TRBJ2-3, with 9 nucleotides matching TRBD2. J gave up 2 bases and V 5 bases, and 20 bases lay outside the gene matches. The V gene's germline CDR1 is LNHNV and CDR2 YYDKDF (reference sequence). The CDR3 is made up of 20 amino acids. The CDR3 here is CATSLGAGGPQLTNTDTQYF. DNA of the CDR3: TGTGCCACCAGCTTAGGGGCGGGAGGGCCACAACTCACCAACACAGATACGCAGTATTTT.